The entry that follows covers one T cell receptor beta chain sequence. TCRdb reanalyzed the 5' RACE reads, giving one entry per CDR3 protein sequence and no DNA. This sample's table reports about 550,000 distinct CDR3 sequences. This entry comes from a study of T cells expressing NK-cell markers. CDR3 length: 16 residues. The germline V gene encodes CDR1 SGHRS and CDR2 YFSETQ. The chain links TRBV5-1 to TRBJ2-1; without DNA, the TCRdb call of TRBD1 cannot be checked. The source is a man between 18 and 35 years old in good health. Sample: blood T cells: a sorted CD56 or NKG2C T cell subset, CD4+ or CD8+ T cells, or bulk PBMC T cells (not recorded which). The CDR3 loop is CASSLRQTSSYNEQFF.